In this sample, the clone carrying this T cell receptor (beta chain) turned up a few times. Antigen specificity is unknown. Losses at the gene ends were 5 bases for V and 0 bases for J; bases not matched to a gene: 6. CDR3 length: 15 amino acids. The germline gives CDR1 SGHTA, CDR2 FQGNSA. Preparation of the TCRbeta library was carried out with unique molecular identifiers. MiXCR, run by TCRdb on the PCR reads, gives a single entry per CDR3 protein. The sample consists of about 98,000 distinct CDR3 sequences, more than 20% of them appearing once. This entry is derived from a study of T-cell reconstitution after alpha-beta-depleted transplantation in children. Study results and caveats: In some patients, recipient T cells and intrathymic progenitors surviving conditioning explained high day-60 diversity. T-cell counts and diversity were attributed mostly to newly produced T cells one year after transplant. Expanded graft clones, several hundred of them, were reportedly the source of alpha-beta T cells about two months after transplant.

This TCR was recovered from a boy aged 2 to 10 with acute lymphoblastic leukemia, due to receive a stem cell transplant. The source was PBMCs, collected before TCRalphabeta/CD19-depleted stem cell transplant. The V and J genes are TRBV7-2 and TRBJ2-7; 8 bases align to TRBD2. The CDR3 sequence: CASSPGGTSSYEQYF. DNA of the CDR3: TGTGCCAGCAGCCCGGGCGGGACTAGCTCCTACGAGCAGTACTTC.